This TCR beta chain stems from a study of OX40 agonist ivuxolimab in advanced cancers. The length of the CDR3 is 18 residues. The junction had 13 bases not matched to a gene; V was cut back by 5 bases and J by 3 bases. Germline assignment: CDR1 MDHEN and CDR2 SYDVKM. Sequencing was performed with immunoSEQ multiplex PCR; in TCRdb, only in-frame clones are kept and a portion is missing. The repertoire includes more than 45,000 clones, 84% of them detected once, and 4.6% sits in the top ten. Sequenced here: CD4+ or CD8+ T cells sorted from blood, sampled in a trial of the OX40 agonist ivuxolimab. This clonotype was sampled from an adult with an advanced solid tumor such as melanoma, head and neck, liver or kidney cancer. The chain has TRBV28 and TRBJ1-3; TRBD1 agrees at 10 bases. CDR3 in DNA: TGTGCCAGCAGTGGAAGGGACAGGGGAAACTCTGGTGGAAACACCATATATTTT. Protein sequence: CASSGRDRGNSGGNTIYF.